The rows below give T cell receptor beta chains drawn from one sample of a study of blood T cell repertoires in COVID-19. The repertoire was sequenced with immunoSEQ multiplex PCR; TCRdb's copy has only in-frame clones and lacks some. The repertoire includes a few hundred thousand clones, roughly 90% of them detected once, and about 4.7% sits in the top ten. The sample taken for sequencing was PBMCs or T cells enriched from blood (not recorded which). Every receptor here comes from a woman in her twenties or thirties who had been exposed to COVID-19. CDR3s leave out the opening cysteine and the closing phenylalanine or tryptophan. Clone size is stated in some rows and not others, as once, few, many or a class when expanded.

size: .; V: TRBV27; J: TRBJ1-6; CDR3: ASSHRASYNSPLH
size: .; V: TRBV19; J: TRBJ2-7; CDR3: ASSTYRGPSYEQY
size: few; V: TRBV19; J: TRBJ1-1; CDR3: ASSNKGANTEAF
size: .; V: TRBV10-1; J: TRBJ1-4; CDR3: ASSSGVSPEKLF
size: .; V: TRBV3-1/TRBV3-2; J: TRBJ1-2; CDR3: ASSSTADRANYGYT
size: .; V: TRBV11-2; J: TRBJ2-1; CDR3: ASSLGQGSSYNEQF
size: .; V: TRBV20-1; J: TRBJ1-2; CDR3: SARVSAGYT
size: .; V: TRBV2; J: TRBJ2-7; CDR3: ASRQGYEQY
size: .; V: TRBV7-9; J: TRBJ1-5; CDR3: ASSLEGQPHQPQH
size: .; V: TRBV6-5; J: TRBJ1-2; CDR3: ASTPNSGNYGYT
size: .; V: TRBV12-5; J: TRBJ1-3; CDR3: ASGLAQAGGTIY
size: .; V: TRBV6-5; J: TRBJ2-2; CDR3: ASASRAGELF